A selection of T cell receptor beta chains follows, all from one sample in a study of T cell responses to AZD1222 COVID-19 vaccine. Measured with immunoSEQ multiplex PCR; TCRdb has only the in-frame clones, and not every one. Found here are about 160,000 clones, around nine tenths of them singletons; the top ten hold 3% to 3.5%. Here the sequenced sample was peripheral blood, taken 28 days after the second AZD1222 dose. All receptors come from an adult who received the AZD1222 COVID-19 vaccine. Each CDR3 is given with its conserved first and last residue. Each record gives: clone size, V gene, J gene, D gene, CDR3 protein, CDR3 DNA. A D gene is named only where the DNA matches it firmly. Clone size is not always given. Where it is, it says once, few, many or a class for expanded clones.

.	TRBV18	TRBJ2-1	.	CASSRLDLYEQFF	TGTGCCAGCTCACGCCTCGATCTCTATGAGCAGTTCTTC
.	TRBV7-9	TRBJ1-5	TRBD1	CATTSGTGDQPQHF	TGTGCCACCACGTCGGGGACAGGAGATCAGCCCCAGCATTTT
.	TRBV18	TRBJ1-2	.	CASSPQANYGYTF	TGTGCCAGCTCACCGCAGGCTAACTATGGCTACACCTTC
.	TRBV28	TRBJ1-1	TRBD1	CASSLSPFDRGEAFF	TGTGCCAGCAGTTTATCCCCCTTCGACAGGGGCGAAGCTTTCTTT
.	TRBV5-1	TRBJ1-1	.	CASKVIGGDNTEAFF	TGCGCCAGCAAAGTGATTGGAGGGGATAACACTGAAGCTTTCTTT
.	TRBV4-1	TRBJ1-1	.	CASSHRRVSTEAFF	TGCGCCAGCAGCCATCGGAGGGTTTCCACTGAAGCTTTCTTT
once	TRBV4-1	TRBJ2-7	.	CASSRKSGIDEQYF	TGCGCCAGCAGCCGAAAGTCCGGGATCGACGAGCAGTACTTC
.	TRBV2	TRBJ2-1	.	CASSERLDASSYNEQFF	TGTGCCAGCAGTGAAAGGTTGGACGCAAGCTCCTACAATGAGCAGTTCTTC
.	TRBV15	TRBJ1-1	.	CATSTKPNTEAFF	TGTGCCACCAGCACTAAGCCAAACACTGAAGCTTTCTTT
.	TRBV6-4	TRBJ2-2	TRBD2	CASSQLGLAGSGELFF	TGTGCCAGCAGTCAACTGGGACTAGCGGGATCCGGGGAGCTGTTTTTT
.	TRBV19	TRBJ1-3	.	CASSMLTTSGNTIYF	TGTGCCAGTAGTATGTTGACAACCTCTGGAAACACCATATATTTT
.	TRBV11-2	TRBJ1-6	.	CASSLGTLRLGSPLHF	TGTGCCAGCAGCTTAGGGACACTCCGGTTGGGATCACCCCTCCACTTT
.	TRBV11-2	TRBJ2-5	TRBD2	CASRQRPGTSMETQYF	TGTGCCAGCAGACAAAGACCCGGGACTAGCATGGAGACCCAGTACTTC
once	TRBV19	TRBJ1-5	.	CASSMGPSNQPQHF	TGTGCCAGTAGTATGGGACCTAGCAATCAGCCCCAGCATTTT
.	TRBV12-5	TRBJ1-5	.	CASGLVYENPYSNQPQHF	TGTGCTAGTGGTTTGGTATACGAGAACCCTTATAGCAATCAGCCCCAGCATTTT
.	TRBV27	TRBJ1-2	TRBD1	CASSLTLTGNYGYTF	TGTGCCAGCAGTTTAACCCTGACAGGGAACTATGGCTACACCTTC
.	TRBV4-2	TRBJ2-4	.	CASSPRGSAEGNIQYF	TGTGCCAGCAGCCCCCGGGGCTCAGCGGAGGGGAACATTCAGTACTTC
.	TRBV11-1	TRBJ2-7	TRBD2	CASSFGTSGLKQYF	TGTGCCAGCAGCTTCGGGACTAGCGGTTTGAAGCAGTACTTC
.	TRBV10-3	TRBJ1-1	.	CAISESGVLQQVNTEAFF	TGTGCCATCAGTGAGTCAGGGGTGCTCCAGCAGGTGAACACTGAAGCTTTCTTT
.	TRBV11-2	TRBJ1-1	.	CASSPTRGNTEAFF	TGTGCCAGCAGCCCAACAAGGGGAAACACTGAAGCTTTCTTT
.	TRBV12-5	TRBJ1-5	.	CASGLADQPQHF	TGTGCTAGTGGTTTGGCTGATCAGCCCCAGCATTTT
.	TRBV27	TRBJ2-1	.	CASSLLSPVPWDEQFF	TGTGCCAGCAGTTTATTGAGCCCAGTGCCCTGGGATGAGCAGTTCTTC
once	TRBV5-4	TRBJ2-7	TRBD2	CASSLGTSGVPYEQYF	TGTGCCAGCAGCTTGGGGACTAGCGGCGTACCCTACGAGCAGTACTTC
.	TRBV5-6	TRBJ2-7	.	CASSSWGGYEQYF	TGTGCCAGCAGCTCTTGGGGCGGGTACGAGCAGTACTTC
.	TRBV5-4	TRBJ2-7	.	CASSLVGRGYEQYF	TGTGCCAGCAGCTTGGTTGGACGAGGATACGAGCAGTACTTC
.	TRBV7-9	TRBJ2-1	.	CASSHLVPNEQFF	TGTGCCAGCAGCCACCTTGTCCCCAATGAGCAGTTCTTC
.	TRBV29-1	TRBJ2-7	.	CSVATGSGSYEQYF	TGCAGCGTGGCAACAGGGTCCGGCTCCTACGAGCAGTACTTC
.	TRBV6-6	TRBJ1-2	.	CASSYDDLFGYTF	TGTGCCAGCAGTTACGATGACTTATTTGGCTACACCTTC
.	TRBV15	TRBJ2-3	.	CATSRTRGLDGRQDTQYF	TGTGCCACCAGCAGAACTAGGGGCCTCGACGGGAGACAAGATACGCAGTATTTT
.	TRBV20-1	TRBJ2-1	TRBD2	CSASRGLAGGGEQFF	TGCAGTGCTAGTCGAGGACTAGCGGGAGGGGGTGAGCAGTTCTTC
.	TRBV11-2	TRBJ1-5	.	CASSSVQGSSNQPQHF	TGTGCCAGCAGCTCCGTCCAGGGGTCAAGCAATCAGCCCCAGCATTTT
.	TRBV7-9	TRBJ2-1	.	CASSLKVYNEQFF	TGTGCCAGCAGCTTGAAGGTCTACAATGAGCAGTTCTTC
.	TRBV2	TRBJ2-1	.	CASSVYEQFF	TGTGCCAGCAGTGTCTATGAGCAGTTCTTC
few	TRBV2	TRBJ2-2	TRBD1	CASSEVGGGNTGELFF	TGTGCCAGCAGTGAAGTAGGGGGCGGAAACACCGGGGAGCTGTTTTTT
.	TRBV6-1	TRBJ2-3	.	CASSEGGGSTDTQYF	TGTGCCAGCAGTGAAGGGGGCGGGAGCACAGATACGCAGTATTTT
few	TRBV7-6	TRBJ2-3	TRBD1	CASSQDRRFLTDTQYF	TGTGCCAGCAGTCAGGACAGGCGCTTTCTCACAGATACGCAGTATTTT
.	TRBV12-3/TRBV12-4	TRBJ1-1	.	CASSPRVTEAFF	TGTGCCAGCAGCCCACGAGTGACTGAAGCTTTCTTT
.	TRBV5-1	TRBJ1-3	.	CASSLSGGNTIYF	TGCGCCAGCAGCTTGAGCGGCGGAAACACCATATATTTT
.	TRBV5-1	TRBJ1-1	TRBD1	CASRSPGQGEAFF	TGCGCCAGCAGATCTCCGGGACAGGGCGAAGCTTTCTTT